This is a list of T cell receptor beta chains from one sample in a study of response to subunit inactivated influenza vaccine. TCRdb re-called the RT-PCR reads through MiXCR, storing one row per CDR3 protein. The sample has roughly 620,000 distinct CDR3 sequences; 11% are singletons. The sample also formed part of further work on T cells expressing NK-cell markers.

This specimen was PBMCs from blood, taken on the day of vaccination. These receptors were taken from a man in his forties or fifties who received an inactivated influenza vaccine. The CDR3 runs from the conserved cysteine through the conserved F or W. A D gene is named only where the DNA matches it firmly. Rows may omit the clone size; those that give it use once, few, many or a size class.

NA	TRBV9	TRBJ1-4	few	CASSVSGATNEKLFF	TGTGCCAGCAGCGTATCCGGGGCGACTAATGAAAAACTGTTTTTT
NA	TRBV12-3/TRBV12-4	TRBJ2-1	many	CASRWSGSYNEQFF	TGTGCCAGCAGATGGAGCGGCTCCTACAATGAGCAGTTCTTC
NA	TRBV10-1	TRBJ2-2	many	CASSESYTGELFF	TGCGCCAGCAGTGAGTCCTACACCGGGGAGCTGTTTTTT
NA	TRBV30	TRBJ2-7	few	CAWSVDSPTMAYEQYF	TGTGCCTGGAGCGTGGACAGCCCTACGATGGCTTACGAGCAGTACTTC
NA	TRBV2	TRBJ2-1	NA	CASRRGELANEQFF	TGTGCCAGCAGGAGGGGGGAGTTGGCCAATGAGCAGTTCTTC
TRBD2	TRBV20-1	TRBJ2-1	few	CSESSGGIYNEQFF	TGCAGTGAGTCTAGCGGGGGTATCTACAATGAGCAGTTCTTC
TRBD2	TRBV11-2	TRBJ2-1	NA	CASNSQSSGSYNEQFF	TGTGCCAGCAACTCTCAGTCTAGCGGGTCCTACAATGAGCAGTTCTTC
TRBD2	TRBV13	TRBJ2-1	NA	CASSVREGYNEQFF	TGTGCCAGCAGCGTCAGGGAGGGTTACAATGAGCAGTTCTTC
TRBD1	TRBV29-1	TRBJ1-2	many	CSTRDSYYGYTF	TGCAGCACCCGGGACAGCTACTATGGCTACACCTTC
TRBD2	TRBV2	TRBJ2-3	few	CASSPQAGGLDTQYF	TGTGCCAGCAGTCCCCAAGCGGGAGGGTTAGATACGCAGTATTTT
NA	TRBV11-2	TRBJ2-3	many	CASRDGVRADTQYF	TGTGCCAGCAGAGACGGGGTTAGGGCAGATACGCAGTATTTT
NA	TRBV5-6	TRBJ2-1	NA	CASSGGPGVVDEQFF	TGTGCCAGCAGTGGGGGTCCTGGCGTAGTCGATGAGCAGTTCTTC
TRBD1	TRBV12-3/TRBV12-4	TRBJ1-5	NA	CASSLAGTGGHFQPQHF	TGTGCCAGCAGTTTAGCCGGGACAGGGGGACACTTTCAGCCCCAGCATTTT
TRBD2	TRBV15	TRBJ2-2	few	CATSRGFVFLAGDTGELFF	TGTGCCACCAGCAGAGGGTTTGTCTTTCTAGCGGGGGACACCGGGGAGCTGTTTTTT
NA	TRBV4-1	TRBJ2-1	NA	CASSQGSREEQFF	TGCGCCAGCAGCCAAGGCTCTAGGGAAGAGCAGTTCTTC
TRBD1	TRBV3-1	TRBJ2-5	NA	CASSQRGTGVVETQYF	TGTGCCAGCAGCCAAAGAGGGACAGGGGTAGTAGAGACCCAGTACTTC
NA	TRBV5-1	TRBJ2-2	few	CASSIDGGTGELFF	TGCGCCAGCAGCATCGACGGCGGGACCGGGGAGCTGTTTTTT
NA	TRBV18	TRBJ2-3	NA	CASSPRIASDTQYF	TGTGCCAGCTCACCACGGATAGCCTCAGATACGCAGTATTTT
NA	TRBV5-1	TRBJ2-5	few	CASSLAGGMYQETQYF	TGCGCCAGCAGCTTGGCAGGGGGGATGTACCAAGAGACCCAGTACTTC
NA	TRBV5-1	TRBJ2-5	few	CASSLRRWGGTSETQYF	TGCGCCAGCAGCCTACGTAGGTGGGGGGGCACTTCAGAGACCCAGTACTTC
NA	TRBV5-1	TRBJ1-6	NA	CASSREISQSPLHF	TGCGCCAGCAGCCGCGAAATATCCCAATCACCCCTCCACTTT
TRBD2	TRBV29-1	TRBJ2-5	few	CSARGSGGRETQYF	TGCAGCGCCCGGGGTAGCGGGGGAAGGGAGACCCAGTACTTC
NA	TRBV5-5	TRBJ2-1	many	CASRDRREQFF	TGTGCCAGCAGGGACCGTAGGGAGCAGTTCTTC
TRBD1	TRBV9	TRBJ2-5	few	CASSSGTGAETQYF	TGTGCCAGCAGCTCCGGGACAGGGGCGGAGACCCAGTACTTC
NA	TRBV19	TRBJ1-4	few	CASSTLKGGANEKLFF	TGTGCCAGTAGTACCCTCAAGGGAGGGGCCAATGAAAAACTGTTTTTT
TRBD2	TRBV20-1	TRBJ2-1	few	CSAFGTSGINEQFF	TGCAGTGCTTTCGGGACTAGCGGGATTAATGAGCAGTTCTTC
NA	TRBV12-3/TRBV12-4	TRBJ1-5	NA	CASSLALQLQPQHF	TGTGCCAGCAGTTTAGCGCTTCAGCTCCAGCCCCAGCATTTT
TRBD2	TRBV18	TRBJ2-5	few	CASSPSAGLGVETQYF	TGTGCCAGCTCACCATCCGCGGGACTAGGAGTGGAGACCCAGTACTTC
TRBD2	TRBV18	TRBJ2-3	NA	CASSPPTSGSGGTQYF	TGTGCCAGCTCACCACCAACTAGCGGGAGCGGTGGGACGCAGTATTTT
NA	TRBV7-8	TRBJ2-2	many	CASSLLGRNTGELFF	TGTGCCAGCAGCTTACTTGGGCGCAACACCGGGGAGCTGTTTTTT
TRBD1	TRBV7-9	TRBJ1-2	NA	CASSLGQGIHGYTF	TGTGCCAGCAGCTTAGGACAGGGGATTCATGGCTACACCTTC
NA	TRBV12-3/TRBV12-4	TRBJ2-4	NA	CASSPPGWRNIQYF	TGTGCCAGCAGTCCCCCAGGGTGGAGGAACATTCAGTACTTC
TRBD1	TRBV12-3/TRBV12-4	TRBJ1-1	NA	CASRDRMNTEAFF	TGTGCCAGCAGGGACAGGATGAACACTGAAGCTTTCTTT
TRBD1	TRBV15	TRBJ1-4	few	CATSFGQGNEKLFF	TGTGCCACCAGCTTTGGACAGGGAAATGAAAAACTGTTTTTT
NA	TRBV20-1	TRBJ1-5	few	CSAVTPTSQPQHF	TGCAGTGCCGTAACCCCGACAAGTCAGCCCCAGCATTTT
NA	TRBV20-1	TRBJ2-7	NA	CSARVEGSEQYF	TGCAGTGCTAGAGTGGAGGGTTCCGAGCAGTACTTC
TRBD1	TRBV15	TRBJ1-4	few	CATSAIVGTANEKLFF	TGTGCCACCAGCGCTATTGTAGGGACAGCTAATGAAAAACTGTTTTTT
TRBD2	TRBV12-3/TRBV12-4	TRBJ2-7	NA	CASRPGDSGRAYEQYF	TGTGCCAGCAGGCCCGGTGATAGCGGGAGGGCCTACGAGCAGTACTTC
TRBD1	TRBV29-1	TRBJ2-5	NA	CSVVDRFPGTQYF	TGCAGCGTTGTGGACAGGTTCCCGGGGACCCAGTACTTC
TRBD2	TRBV20-1	TRBJ2-7	few	CSAGTSGGPYEQYF	TGCAGTGCTGGGACTAGCGGGGGTCCCTACGAGCAGTACTTC
TRBD1	TRBV5-1	TRBJ2-5	many	CASSPTTGGKETQYF	TGCGCCAGCAGTCCCACGACAGGGGGTAAAGAGACCCAGTACTTC
NA	TRBV12-3/TRBV12-4	TRBJ1-1	NA	CASSPQGWGTEAFF	TGTGCCAGCAGCCCCCAGGGGTGGGGCACTGAAGCTTTCTTT
NA	TRBV7-6	TRBJ2-7	many	CASSASGYEQYF	TGTGCCAGCAGCGCCTCCGGGTACGAGCAGTACTTC